This T cell receptor (beta chain) was identified in a study of T cell repertoires in cytomegalovirus infection (dated by TCRdb to between 2019 and 2020). Looking at the study overall: The HLA type of each donor mattered for the analysis, because public TCR beta signatures pointed to carriage of CMV infection along with the matching HLA type.

As encoded in the germline V gene (reference sequence), CDR1 is SEHNR while CDR2 is FQNEAQ. The CDR3 sequence holds 15 residues, the cysteine and phenylalanine included. Just CDR3 DNA is preserved here, 45 bases in frame from base 1. Here V drops 5 bases and J drops 3 bases, and the junction holds 9 bases not matched to any gene. General study outcomes and caveats: In the ex vivo response, HLA-C-restricted CMV-specific TCR beta clonotypes were dominant, and in two of eight donors the single most frequent clonotype came from this HLA-C-restricted group. In both this cohort and an independent roughly 330-donor cohort, the cumulative frequency of public TCR beta family members distinguished carriers of CMV infection plus the relevant HLA type.

TCRdb shows the sequencer as Illumina HiSeq 1500. TCRdb reprocessed the public reads (quality trimming at Q25 with fastp, clone calling with MiXCR) and kept in-frame beta chains. Each CDR3 protein gets just one entry, which takes the most common genes and DNA from the rows behind it. The sample records 100,000 or so distinct CDR3 sequences, about 22% of which are singletons. The ten largest make up approximately 40% of the sample. About this clonotype: Which antigen it targets is not known. One base away there is no much larger clone; base qualities are not given.

The receptor's source is a human donor in good health (CMV status not recorded). Some clones in this sample may be carry-over from other donors' samples. The specimen was CD8+ T cells from PBMCs. The chain was built from TRBV7-9 and TRBJ2-7; the junction holds 8 bases that match TRBD1. The bases read TGTGCCAGCAGCCCGACAGGGGTTGTGGACTACGAGCAGTACTTC. Protein translation: CASSPTGVVDYEQYF.